The present T cell receptor beta chain was sequenced within a study of T cells in Graves' hyperthyroidism and ophthalmopathy. Study at large: Peripheral blood specimens were obtained at initial diagnosis, prior to any treatment.

For this clonotype: It is likely a read error: a sequence one base away is far more abundant.

PBMCs came from roughly 10 ml fresh peripheral blood. The V gene lost 2 bases and the J gene lost 4 bases, with 5 bases spanning the gap. The CDR3 length is 12 residues. Per the germline V gene, CDR1 is SGHDT and CDR2 is YYEEEE. RNA transcripts yielded amplified TCR beta CDR3 regions. With the HTBI primer set, the TCR CDR3 went through a first round of RT-PCR. Via MiXCR, TCRdb re-called the multiplex PCR reads, giving one row per CDR3 protein. Seen here are around 450,000 distinct CDR3 sequences, around 16% observed once, and the top ten hold roughly 13%. This chain uses TRBV5-6 with TRBJ2-3; D uncertain. Source material: blood. This TCR came from a woman aged 18-29 years with Graves' hyperthyroidism. In DNA, the CDR3 is TGTGCCAGCAGCTTCGCTCCAGATACGCAGTATTTT. Translating gives CASSFAPDTQYF.